Detailed here is one T cell receptor (beta chain). The record originates from a study of blood T cells in healthy people across ages. Together with a sample-barcoded 5' primer, a J-beta primer mix was included in a second PCR lasting about 7 to 12 cycles. TCRdb itself ran the 5' RACE reads through MiXCR, one entry per CDR3 protein. The top ten clones hold 2.1% of a sample with about 1.8 million distinct CDR3 sequences, less than 50% of them seen once. After removal of 4 bases from V and 1 base from J, the junction contained 9 bases not matched to a gene. Germline V CDR1 and CDR2: SGHNT, YYREEE (reference sequence). The CDR3 length is 16 residues.

What was sequenced was blood. The chain recombines TRBV5-4 with TRBJ2-5; 8 nucleotides align to TRBD2. The sequence was collected from a woman aged 40 to 50 in good health. CDR3 bases: TGTGCCAGCAGCCCACGGACTAGCCGCCTCCAAGAGACCCAGTACTTC. This codes for CASSPRTSRLQETQYF.